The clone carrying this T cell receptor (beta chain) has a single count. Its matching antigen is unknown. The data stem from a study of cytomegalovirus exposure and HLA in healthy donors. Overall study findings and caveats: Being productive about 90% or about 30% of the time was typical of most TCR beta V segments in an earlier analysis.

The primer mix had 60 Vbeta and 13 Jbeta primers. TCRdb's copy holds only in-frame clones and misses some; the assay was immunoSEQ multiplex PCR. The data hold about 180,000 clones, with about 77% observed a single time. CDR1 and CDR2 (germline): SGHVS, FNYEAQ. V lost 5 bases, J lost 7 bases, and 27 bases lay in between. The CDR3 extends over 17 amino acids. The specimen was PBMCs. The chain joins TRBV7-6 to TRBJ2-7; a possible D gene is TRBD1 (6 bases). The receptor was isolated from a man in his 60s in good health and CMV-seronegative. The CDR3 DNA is TGTGCCAGCAGCCTAGTTATCGGACAGACTTATCCGAATGAGCAGTACTTC. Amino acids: CASSLVIGQTYPNEQYF. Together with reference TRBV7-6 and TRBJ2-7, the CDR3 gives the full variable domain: GAGVSQSPRYKVTKRGQDVALRCDPISGHVSLYWYRQALGQGPEFLTYFNYEAQQDKSGLPNDRFSAERPEGSISTLTIQRTEQRDSAMYRCASSLVIGQTYPNEQYFGPGTRLTVT.